This T cell receptor (beta chain) was captured in a study of cytomegalovirus exposure and HLA in healthy donors. Study results and limitations: An analysis that was carried out later associated 16,951 TCR beta sequences with HLA alleles at 0.05 false discovery rate. Per published accounts, TCR beta sequences correctly predicted the HLA-A and HLA-B alleles of most subjects.

Amplification used 60 Vbeta primers and 13 Jbeta primers. Sequenced by immunoSEQ multiplex PCR; TCRdb stores in-frame clones only, minus some. The sample comprises 170,000 or so clones, roughly four fifths of which are singletons, and 4.8% rests with the top ten. From germline, CDR1 is SGHNT and CDR2 YYREEE (reference sequence). V was cut by 4 bases and J by 3 bases, with 16 bases left in between. CDR3 length equals 15 residues. In regard to this clone: Antigen specificity is unknown.

The receptor comes from a girl under 18 in good health and CMV-seropositive. Sequencing used PBMCs. This chain uses TRBV5-4 with TRBJ1-2; TRBD1 is a possible D gene (6 bases). The CDR3 DNA is TGTGCCAGCAGCACCTACAGGGAAGGGGACTATGGCTACACCTTC. Its protein product is CASSTYREGDYGYTF. Variable domain in full (rest from reference TRBV5-4 and TRBJ1-2): ETGVTQSPTHLIKTRGQQVTLRCSSQSGHNTVSWYQQALGQGPQFIFQYYREEENGRGNFPPRFSGLQFPNYSSELNVNALELDDSALYLCASSTYREGDYGYTFGSGTRLTVV.